A single sample gave rise to the 21 T cell receptor beta chains below, sequenced in a study of CD8 T cells in Susac syndrome (dated by TCRdb to between 2018 and 2021). Library method: the immunoSEQ multiplex PCR assay. RNA was extracted with the RNeasy kit and roughly 0.45 to 1 ug was reverse transcribed using random hexamers. TCRdb reworked the public reads: Q25 trimming with fastp, MiXCR clone assembly, productive beta chains retained. Rows merge per CDR3 protein into single entries with the most common DNA and genes. In all, the sample holds some 190,000 distinct CDR3 sequences, and roughly 95% of those were seen once. Less than 0.11% of the sample lies in the top ten. Sequenced input: CD4+ T cells from PBMCs. The receptor source for this set is a human donor in good health.

The chain recombines TRBV7-9 with TRBJ2-3, with no clear D. The germline CDR1 and CDR2 sequences are SEHNR and FQNEAQ (reference sequence). V was cut by 1 base and J by 11 bases, with 16 bases left in between. This CDR3 region has 14 residues. CDR3 residues: CASSLGTDGEGQYF. The CDR3 DNA reads TGTGCCAGCAGCTTAGGAACGGACGGCGAAGGGCAGTATTTT.

The chain joins TRBV9 to TRBJ2-5; 8 bases map to TRBD2. The trim removed 7 bases at V and 2 bases at J, leaving 7 bases unmatched. The germline V gene encodes CDR1 SGDLS and CDR2 YYNGEE. CDR3 length: 14 amino acids. In DNA form, the CDR3 reads TGTGCCAGCTCCCGGGGGGGACTGCAAGAGACCCAGTACTTC. This sequence encodes CASSRGGLQETQYF. The whole variable domain, remainder taken from reference TRBV9 and TRBJ2-5, is DSGVTQTPKHLITATGQRVTLRCSPRSGDLSVYWYQQSLDQGLQFLIQYYNGEERAKGNILERFSAQQFPDLHSELNLSSLELGDSALYFCASSRGGLQETQYFGPGTRLLVL.

The V and J genes are TRBV29-1 and TRBJ1-1; D unclear. Trimming stripped 7 bases from V and 1 base from J, with 7 bases between. Looked up from germline, CDR1 is SQVTM and CDR2 is ANQGSEA. The CDR3 runs 11 residues. CDR3 sequence: CSGLKNTEAFF. The CDR3, as DNA: TGCAGCGGTCTGAAGAACACTGAAGCTTTCTTT.

The chain uses TRBV12-3 or TRBV12-4 and TRBJ1-2; 7 bases match TRBD1. This CDR3 spans 14 amino acids. J gave up 0 bases and V 3 bases, and 1 base lay outside the gene matches. The CDR3 nucleotides read TGTGCCAGCAGTTTCGACAGGGCTAACTATGGCTACACCTTC. It yields the protein CASSFDRANYGYTF.

This clonotype appeared once. V and J are TRBV7-2 and TRBJ2-3; a weak D match, TRBD2 (5 bases). The germline CDR1 and CDR2 sequences are SGHTA and FQGNSA. V dropped 5 bases and J dropped 4 bases, with 10 bases sitting between them. This CDR3 contains 13 residues. The CDR3 loop reads CASSATIADTQYF. In nucleotides, the CDR3 is TGTGCCAGCAGCGCGACTATAGCAGATACGCAGTATTTT.

CDR3 in DNA: TGTGCCAGCTCACTCCTCCCGGGAAGCGGGGGGGCCAATGAGCAGTTCTTC. As protein: CASSLLPGSGGANEQFF. The gene calls are TRBV18 and TRBJ2-1; 10 bases align to TRBD2. Germline CDR1 reads KGHSH; CDR2 reads LQKENI. The CDR3 totals 17 residues. The V segment lost 4 bases and the J segment 6 bases; nucleotides outside the gene matches: 12. Using reference TRBV18 and TRBJ2-1 for the parts outside the CDR3, the full variable domain is NAGVMQNPRHLVRRRGQEARLRCSPMKGHSHVYWYRQLPEEGLKFMVYLQKENIIDESGMPKERFSAEFPKEGPSILRIQQVVRGDSAAYFCASSLLPGSGGANEQFFGPGTRLTVL.

This clonotype showed up just once. The chain carries TRBV20-1 and TRBJ2-1; D unclear. Germline V lookup: CDR1 DFQATT, CDR2 SNEGSKA (reference sequence). Trimming removed 1 base from V and 5 bases from J, with 12 bases in between. The CDR3 spans 14 residues. CDR3 sequence: CSARGGEWDNEQFF. The CDR3 DNA reads as TGCAGTGCTAGAGGCGGTGAGTGGGACAATGAGCAGTTCTTC.

The CDR3 is CASMWGVNSPLHF. CDR3 sequence (DNA): TGTGCCAGCATGTGGGGGGTTAATTCACCCCTCCACTTT. The V and J genes are TRBV27 and TRBJ1-6; TRBD1 might be the D (5 bases). The CDR3 has 13 amino acids. CDR1 is MNHEY, CDR2 SMNVEV, per germline (reference sequence). V lost 7 bases and J lost 6, with 10 bases in between.

J is TRBJ1-2 and V is TRBV6-5, with 7 positions matching TRBD1. The germline gives CDR1 MNHEY, CDR2 SVGAGI. With V trimmed by 0 bases and J by 4 bases, 5 bases remained unmatched. This CDR3 has 15 residues. The CDR3 sequence is CASSYSFGTAYGYTF. The CDR3 DNA reads as TGTGCCAGCAGTTACTCGTTCGGGACAGCCTATGGCTACACCTTC.

This chain uses TRBV29-1 with TRBJ2-7; 15 nucleotides match TRBD2. The ends lost 6 bases at V and 7 bases at J; junction bases unmatched: 4. The CDR3 contains 13 residues. The germline CDR1 and CDR2 sequences are SQVTM and ANQGSEA. DNA of the CDR3: TGCAGCGTCCGGACTAGCGGGAGGGGTGAGCAGTACGTC. Its protein product is CSVRTSGRGEQYV.

The chain couples TRBV30 to TRBJ2-1; 11 bases agree with TRBD2. CDR1 and CDR2 from the germline V gene are GTSNPN and SVGIG (reference sequence). The CDR3 runs to 21 residues. After removal of 0 bases from V and 7 bases from J, the junction contained 23 bases not matched to a gene. The CDR3 spells CAWSVYFPLVSTSGSWNEQFF. Here the CDR3 DNA reads TGTGCCTGGAGTGTATACTTTCCACTGGTCAGTACTAGCGGGAGTTGGAATGAGCAGTTCTTC.

This chain uses TRBV18 with TRBJ2-7; a weak D match, TRBD1 (6 bases). There are 14 residues in the CDR3. The germline V gene has CDR1 KGHSH and CDR2 LQKENI. V lost 4 bases and J 6 bases, leaving 16 bases between the germline ends. This CDR3 is CASSLAAQGPEQYV. The CDR3 DNA follows: TGTGCCAGCTCACTGGCGGCACAGGGTCCCGAGCAGTACGTC.

The V call is TRBV28, the J call TRBJ2-5; 8 bases are a match to TRBD2. The CDR3 consists of 13 residues. V shed 6 bases and J 9 bases; nucleotides not matched to a gene: 9. Germline CDR1 reads MDHEN; CDR2 reads SYDVKM. The chain's CDR3 is CASSKTRAGAQYF. CDR3 sequence (DNA): TGTGCCAGCAGCAAAACCCGAGCGGGGGCCCAGTACTTC.

This chain connects TRBV27 to TRBJ2-1; 8 bases fit TRBD2. With V trimmed by 8 bases and J by 10 bases, 10 bases remained unmatched. The CDR3 sequence is 13 residues long. In germline, CDR1 is MNHEY, CDR2 SMNVEV (reference sequence). CDR3 residues: CASAGWTSSEQFF. The CDR3 nucleotides read TGTGCCAGCGCTGGATGGACTAGCTCAGAGCAGTTCTTC.

This chain connects TRBV25-1 to TRBJ1-2, with 7 bases identical to TRBD1. This CDR3 is built from 13 residues. Germline-derived CDR1 and CDR2 are MGHDK and SYGVNS. Germline trimming cut 4 bases from V and 4 bases from J; bases unmatched to any gene: 3. CDR3 protein: CASSGGQLYGYTF. CDR3 bases: TGTGCCAGCAGTGGGGGACAGCTCTATGGCTACACCTTC.

The chain uses TRBV20-1 and TRBJ2-7; D is possibly TRBD2 (6 bases). The CDR3 totals 13 residues. Germline lookup yields CDR1 DFQATT and CDR2 SNEGSKA (reference sequence). V was pared by 1 base and J by 4 bases, with 11 bases between. This chain's CDR3 is CSARARTIYEQYF. The CDR3 DNA sequence: TGCAGTGCTAGAGCCAGGACTATATACGAGCAGTACTTC.

The chain links TRBV10-3 to TRBJ1-2; D remains unclear. Germline lookup yields CDR1 ENHRY and CDR2 SYGVKD. Trimming left V 3 bases short and J 5 bases short, with 7 bases between. CDR3 length: 12 amino acids. The DNA for the CDR3 is TGTGCCATCAGTGATACCCTATATGGCTACACCTTC. This gives the protein CAISDTLYGYTF.

In its sample, this clonotype was seen a few times. This chain connects TRBV7-9 to TRBJ2-3; D remains unclear. The germline V gene encodes CDR1 SEHNR and CDR2 FQNEAQ (reference sequence). Trimming cost V 0 bases and J 1 base, with 5 bases left between them. This CDR3 has 14 amino acids. This CDR3 reads CASSLASGTDTQYF. The CDR3 DNA is TGTGCCAGCAGCTTAGCGTCTGGCACAGATACGCAGTATTTT. Full variable domain (rest looked up from reference TRBV7-9 and TRBJ2-3): DTGVSQNPRHKITKRGQNVTFRCDPISEHNRLYWYRQTLGQGPEFLTYFQNEAQLEKSRLLSDRFSAERPKGSFSTLEIQRTEQGDSAMYLCASSLASGTDTQYFGPGTRLTVL.

The chain employs TRBV24-1 and TRBJ2-3, with D unclear. Germline CDR1 and CDR2: KGHDR and SFDVKD. The CDR3 is 13 residues long. Trimming stripped 5 bases from V and 3 bases from J, with 8 bases between. The CDR3 region is CATSVEVTDTQYF. CDR3 DNA sequence: TGTGCCACCAGTGTGGAAGTAACAGATACGCAGTATTTT.

V is TRBV12-3 or TRBV12-4 and J is TRBJ2-7; 7 bases map to TRBD1. This CDR3 comprises 15 residues. Unmatched junction bases numbered 7, after V lost 2 bases and J lost 3 bases. This CDR3 is CASSLISGGIYEQYF. CDR3 DNA sequence: TGTGCCAGCAGTTTAATCTCAGGGGGTATCTACGAGCAGTACTTC.

The chain is built from TRBV20-1 and TRBJ2-1, with a possible D match to TRBD2 (6 bases). The CDR3 is made up of 12 amino acids. The V end was cut by 0 bases, the J end by 12 bases, with 12 bases between. Germline CDR1 DFQATT, CDR2 SNEGSKA (reference sequence). CDR3 in DNA: TGCAGTGCTAGAGATCCGGGGCGGGGGCAGTTCTTC. Translation: CSARDPGRGQFF.